A single T cell receptor (beta chain) is shown here with its context. Reverse transcription of roughly 0.45 to 1 ug RNA used random hexamers. Coverage of TCR beta CDR3 amplification by immunoSEQ multiplex PCR extended to 54 Vbeta and 13 Jbeta. From the immunoSEQ multiplex PCR reads, TCRdb called clonotypes with MiXCR, one entry per CDR3 protein. The repertoire holds approximately 190,000 distinct CDR3 sequences, with roughly 92% as singletons. Sequencing of TCR beta drew on CD8+ and CD4+ T cells from blood. These data originate in a study of CD8 T cells in Susac syndrome. V dropped 4 bases and J dropped 8 bases, with 8 bases sitting between them. The length of the CDR3 is 11 residues. CDR1 MGHDK and CDR2 SYGVNS come from the germline V gene.

The chain has TRBV25-1 and TRBJ1-2; no reliable D call. The clonotype originates from a human donor in good health. Material: CD4+ T cells from PBMCs. The CDR3 nucleotides read TGTGCCAGCAGTGGACGCTTGGGCTACACCTTC. Translating it yields CASSGRLGYTF.